The next 27 T cell receptor beta chains were all read from a single sample in a study of shared clonotypes between healthy human individuals. Naive CD8 cells, CD45RO-negative and positively selected for CCR7, excluded terminally differentiated effector memory CD45RA+ cells. Sequencing used immunoSEQ multiplex PCR; TCRdb keeps in-frame clones, though not all of them. The sample yields fewer than 1 million clones, roughly 96% seen once. Sequenced input: naive CD8+ T cells sorted from blood. These receptors were obtained from a man under 40 in good health.

This rearrangement joins TRBV29-1 to TRBJ1-5, with TRBD1 matching over 7 bases. Germline V gene data show CDR1 as SQVTM and CDR2 as ANQGSEA. The CDR3 is 13 amino acids. V dropped 7 bases and J dropped 3; count of bases not matched to a gene: 6. The CDR3 loop reads CSGTGTVNQPQHF. The DNA for the CDR3 is TGCAGCGGAACCGGGACAGTCAATCAGCCCCAGCATTTT. Full variable domain (rest looked up from reference TRBV29-1 and TRBJ1-5): SAVISQKPSRDICQRGTSLTIQCQVDSQVTMMFWYRQQPGQSLTLIATANQGSEATYESGFVIDKFPISRPNLTFSTLTVSNMSPEDSSIYLCSGTGTVNQPQHFGDGTRLSIL.

V is TRBV29-1 and J is TRBJ2-2; 8 bases are shared with TRBD2. V lost 4 bases, J lost 2 bases, and 6 bases stayed unmatched. The CDR3 runs to 15 residues. In germline, CDR1 is SQVTM, CDR2 ANQGSEA. CDR3 loop: CSVGAAGVNTGELFF. The CDR3 DNA reads TGCAGCGTTGGCGCAGCGGGAGTAAACACCGGGGAGCTGTTTTTT.

The chain recombines TRBV28 with TRBJ2-7, with D perhaps TRBD1 (6 bases). With 7 bases removed from V and 6 bases from J, the gap between germline ends came to 19 bases. The germline gives CDR1 MDHEN, CDR2 SYDVKM. The CDR3 length is 14 residues. In nucleotides, the CDR3 is TGTGCCAGCACTCCCCCAGGGGAAACAGGCGAGCAGTACTTC. It encodes CASTPPGETGEQYF.

The chain links TRBV4-1 to TRBJ2-7; D is perhaps TRBD1 (5 bases). The length of the CDR3 is 14 residues. The germline V and J ends were trimmed by 4 bases and 6 bases, with 16 bases remaining between them. Germline V gene lookup returns CDR1 MGHRA and CDR2 YSYEKL. Here the CDR3 reads CASSPPDTLGEQYF. The DNA of the CDR3 is TGCGCCAGCAGCCCCCCGGACACTCTGGGCGAGCAGTACTTC.

With regard to this clone: Within the sample, other DNA sequences also encode this same CDR3. The chain has TRBV15 and TRBJ1-1; D gene uncertain. V was cut by 0 bases and J by 1 base, with 9 bases left in between. This CDR3 is built from 15 residues. CDR1 is LNHNV, CDR2 YYDKDF, per germline (reference sequence). The CDR3 DNA reads as TGTGCCACCAGCAGAGACCGCGGTGGGAACACTGAAGCTTTCTTT. The encoded protein is CATSRDRGGNTEAFF.

The chain combines TRBV27 with TRBJ2-7; 11 bases map to TRBD2. CDR1 is MNHEY and CDR2 is SMNVEV in the germline V gene (reference sequence). The CDR3 totals 14 residues. V dropped 6 bases and J dropped 3; count of bases not matched to a gene: 4. This CDR3 is CASRVLAGGYEQYF. For the CDR3, the DNA is TGTGCCAGCAGAGTTCTAGCGGGAGGCTACGAGCAGTACTTC.

V and J are TRBV4-3 and TRBJ2-7, with TRBD1 matching over 9 bases. J gave up 1 base and V 4 bases, and 5 bases lay outside the gene matches. Germline V lookup: CDR1 LGHNA, CDR2 YSLEER. This CDR3 contains 15 residues. CDR3 region: CASSPDRGSSYEQYF. The CDR3 DNA reads as TGCGCCAGCAGCCCAGACAGGGGGTCTTCCTACGAGCAGTACTTC.

The rearrangement links TRBV2 to TRBJ2-7, with 8 bases lining up with TRBD1. The CDR3 loop spans 12 amino acids. Trimming at V came to 10 bases and at J to 10 bases, leaving 12 bases not matched to a gene. Germline loops: CDR1 SNHLY, CDR2 FYNNEI. The CDR3 nucleotides read TGTGCCAACGCAGCAGGACAGGGACTTCAGTACTTC. Protein sequence: CANAAGQGLQYF. Supplemented by reference TRBV2 and TRBJ2-7, the full variable domain reads EPEVTQTPSHQVTQMGQEVILRCVPISNHLYFYWYRQILGQKVEFLVSFYNNEISEKSEIFDDQFSVERPDGSNFTLKIRSTKLEDSAMYFCANAAGQGLQYFGPGTRLTVT.

The chain carries TRBV28 and TRBJ2-7; 12 bases fit TRBD1. From germline, CDR1 is MDHEN and CDR2 SYDVKM. There are 15 residues in the CDR3. With 3 bases clipped from V and 7 bases from J, the junction kept 7 bases outside the gene matches. In nucleotides, the CDR3 is TGTGCCAGCAGTTTTCGGGACAGGGGGCCGGGTGAGCAGTACTTC. Residues: CASSFRDRGPGEQYF.

This clone was found a few times. This rearrangement joins TRBV7-2 to TRBJ1-5, with D unclear. CDR1 and CDR2 (germline): SGHTA, FQGNSA. The CDR3 covers 12 residues. The V end lost 3 bases, the J end lost 7 bases, and 7 bases lay between the germline ends. The CDR3 loop is CASSFLQQPQHF. In DNA, the CDR3 is TGTGCCAGCAGCTTCCTACAACAGCCCCAGCATTTT.

V is TRBV14 and J is TRBJ2-3; D is uncertain. CDR1 is SGHDN and CDR2 is FVKESK in the germline V gene. With 0 bases removed from V and 0 bases from J, the gap between germline ends came to 16 bases. The CDR3 extends over 18 amino acids. The CDR3 DNA follows: TGTGCCAGCAGCCAAGAGAAGAGACGGACGCTAAGCACAGATACGCAGTATTTT. Translation gives CASSQEKRRTLSTDTQYF.

V and J are TRBV4-1 and TRBJ2-7; 8 bases line up with TRBD2. V dropped 4 bases and J dropped 0; count of bases not matched to a gene: 8. Germline lookup yields CDR1 MGHRA and CDR2 YSYEKL. The CDR3 has 16 residues. CDR3 DNA sequence: TGCGCCAGCAGCCCCCAGGTGAGCGGGAGCTCCTACGAGCAGTACTTC. This sequence encodes CASSPQVSGSSYEQYF.

J is TRBJ2-2 and V is TRBV7-9, with TRBD1 identical over 10 bases. The trim removed 5 bases at V and 0 bases at J, leaving 6 bases unmatched. The CDR3 contains 17 residues. Germline V gene data show CDR1 as SEHNR and CDR2 as FQNEAQ (reference sequence). The CDR3 nucleotides are TGTGCCAGCAGCGGGGACAGGGGCGAATCGAACACCGGGGAGCTGTTTTTT. Its protein is CASSGDRGESNTGELFF.

This sequence joins TRBV11-2 and TRBJ2-3; D uncertain. The CDR3 has 16 residues. Looked up from germline, CDR1 is SGHAT and CDR2 is FQNNGV. V was clipped by 5 bases and J by 6 bases, with 21 bases between them. CDR3 DNA: TGTGCCAGCAGCGACTCGATAGTTCCCGCATCGGATACGCAGTATTTT. It is translated as CASSDSIVPASDTQYF. The variable domain in full, completed from reference TRBV11-2 and TRBJ2-3, reads EAGVAQSPRYKIIEKRQSVAFWCNPISGHATLYWYQQILGQGPKLLIQFQNNGVVDDSQLPKDRFSAERLKGVDSTLKIQPAKLEDSAVYLCASSDSIVPASDTQYFGPGTRLTVL.

The chain joins TRBV18 to TRBJ2-2; D is unclear. Germline CDR1 is KGHSH and CDR2 is LQKENI. V lost 3 bases and J 1 base, leaving 6 bases between the germline ends. The CDR3 is made up of 14 amino acids. The CDR3 sequence is CASSPDWNTGELFF. The CDR3 coding sequence is TGTGCCAGCTCACCCGACTGGAACACCGGGGAGCTGTTTTTT.

The V call is TRBV5-1, the J call TRBJ2-2; TRBD2 matches 15 bases. The CDR3 is 17 amino acids. From germline, CDR1 is SGHRS and CDR2 YFSETQ. The J segment lost 5 bases and the V segment lost 4 bases, leaving 6 bases of the junction unmatched. CDR3 amino acids: CASSPRTSGRVTGELFF. Here the CDR3 DNA reads TGCGCCAGCAGCCCGCGGACTAGCGGGAGGGTAACCGGGGAGCTGTTTTTT.

The CDR3 loop is CASSATDSGTQYF. CDR3 nucleotides: TGTGCCAGCAGCGCCACGGACAGCGGGACCCAGTACTTC. The V call is TRBV9, the J call TRBJ2-5, with D possibly being TRBD1 (6 bases). This CDR3 comprises 13 residues. Deletions cut 3 bases from V and 7 bases from J, with 13 bases between. Germline CDR1 reads SGDLS; CDR2 reads YYNGEE.

The rearrangement joins TRBV7-2 to TRBJ1-2; no definite D call. Trimming pared 5 bases from V and 7 bases from J, leaving 20 bases between. Germline V gene sequence: CDR1 SGHTA, CDR2 FQGNSA. The CDR3 runs to 15 residues. CDR3 amino acids: CASSPSMAGGVGYTF. The CDR3 nucleotides read TGTGCCAGCAGCCCAAGCATGGCCGGCGGGGTTGGCTACACCTTC. Complete variable domain (other parts from reference TRBV7-2 and TRBJ1-2): GAGVSQSPSNKVTEKGKDVELRCDPISGHTALYWYRQSLGQGLEFLIYFQGNSAPDKSGLPSDRFSAERTGGSVSTLTIQRTQQEDSAVYLCASSPSMAGGVGYTFGSGTRLTVV.

The chain carries TRBV7-6 and TRBJ2-3; D is unresolved. The CDR3 runs 15 residues. V was shortened by 1 base and J by 2 bases, with 10 bases between the two germline ends. The germline V gene has CDR1 SGHVS and CDR2 FNYEAQ. CDR3 nucleotide sequence: TGTGCCAGCAGCTTAGAGGCTGCTTCCACAGATACGCAGTATTTT. As protein: CASSLEAASTDTQYF.

V is TRBV2 and J is TRBJ2-2; possible D gene TRBD1, 5 bases. The V end lost 6 bases, the J end lost 1 base, and 12 bases lay between the germline ends. CDR3 length: 15 amino acids. Germline loops: CDR1 SNHLY, CDR2 FYNNEI. The DNA of the CDR3 is TGTGCCAGCAGCGGAAGGGGTGTGAACACCGGGGAGCTGTTTTTT. Residues: CASSGRGVNTGELFF.

CDR3 nucleotide sequence: TGTGCCAGTAGTCTCCAGGGAGACACTGAAGCTTTCTTT. It codes for CASSLQGDTEAFF. The V call is TRBV19, the J call TRBJ1-1; D is possibly TRBD1 (5 bases). Per germline, CDR1 LNHDA and CDR2 SQIVND (reference sequence). V was pared by 5 bases and J by 3 bases, with 10 bases between. CDR3 length equals 13 residues.

This chain uses TRBV7-2 with TRBJ2-4, with D perhaps TRBD1 or TRBD2 (5 bases each). The germline CDR1 and CDR2 sequences are SGHTA and FQGNSA. The CDR3 contains 13 residues. V lost 7 bases and J 8 bases, leaving 15 bases between the germline ends. CDR3 amino acids: CASIEGTADIQYF. Here the CDR3 DNA reads TGTGCCAGCATCGAAGGGACCGCCGACATTCAGTACTTC.

The table lists this clone with a count of one. The chain combines TRBV5-6 with TRBJ2-1; D uncertain. V gave up 3 bases and J gave up 9 bases, with 7 bases separating them. CDR1 is SGHDT and CDR2 is YYEEEE in the germline V gene. This CDR3 region has 11 residues. The CDR3 protein is CASSSSFEQFF. The DNA of the CDR3 is TGTGCCAGCAGCTCTTCATTTGAGCAGTTCTTC.

The chain has TRBV7-9 and TRBJ2-7, with D perhaps TRBD2 (5 bases). Germline lookup yields CDR1 SEHNR and CDR2 FQNEAQ (reference sequence). The ends were cut back, 5 bases at V and 2 bases at J, with 13 bases in the middle. This CDR3 region has 14 residues. The CDR3 coding sequence is TGTGCCAGCAGCAGCCTAGCTCCAACCTACGAGCAGTACTTC. Its protein product is CASSSLAPTYEQYF.

The chain is built from TRBV6-5 and TRBJ1-4, with D perhaps TRBD1 (5 bases). V lost 4 bases, J lost 11 bases, and 14 bases lay in between. This CDR3 has 13 amino acids. Germline CDR1 and CDR2: MNHEY and SVGAGI. This CDR3 reads CASSSLDKAKLFF. The DNA for the CDR3 is TGTGCCAGCAGTTCCCTGGACAAAGCTAAACTGTTTTTT.

The chain couples TRBV27 to TRBJ2-1, with 10 nucleotides matching TRBD2. The ends lost 4 bases at V and 3 bases at J; junction bases unmatched: 3. Germline CDR1 and CDR2: MNHEY and SMNVEV (reference sequence). There are 15 residues in the CDR3. The CDR3 coding sequence is TGTGCCAGCAGTTCCGGGACTAGCGTCTACAATGAGCAGTTCTTC. Its protein is CASSSGTSVYNEQFF.

This chain uses TRBV29-1 with TRBJ2-1; D is uncertain. The CDR3 covers 12 residues. The germline V and J ends were trimmed by 5 bases and 3 bases, with 8 bases remaining between them. Germline CDR1 reads SQVTM; CDR2 reads ANQGSEA. The CDR3 DNA sequence: TGCAGCGTTAGTTGGGGCTACAATGAGCAGTTCTTC. Amino acids: CSVSWGYNEQFF.